The present TCR beta chain was sequenced within a study of molecular identifiers for immune sequencing clone quantification. In the study overall: Naive CD8 RNA (about 19,000 or 110,000 cells) was divided into five aliquots, with four sequenced. The study's findings and limits: In CMV-specific effectors, clones above 20 copies held over 97% of molecules; naive, under 1%.

This CDR3 is 16 amino acids long. Between the trimmed V and J ends, which lost 0 bases and 1 base, there was a span of 14 bases. The V gene's germline CDR1 is DFQATT and CDR2 SNEGSKA (reference sequence). Sorted cells numbering 20,000 to 1,000,000, with 10%, 30% or 50% RNA, yielded the naive CD8 libraries. Researchers sorted naive CD8 T cells as cells that were CD8+CD4-CCR7+CD45RA+. TCRdb redid the calling of the PCR reads with MiXCR, one entry per CDR3 protein. This repertoire shows under 800,000 distinct CDR3 sequences, roughly 25% found once; its top ten account for roughly 0.83%. This clonotype was seen only a few times. What it recognizes is unknown.

The sequenced sample was naive CD8+ T cells from blood, with Jurkat cell RNA spiked in. Subset specified: FACS-sorted CD8+CD4-CCR7+CD45RA+ naive T cells. The rearrangement joins TRBV20-1 to TRBJ2-3; D is perhaps TRBD1 (5 bases). The sequence was collected from a human donor in good health. Some libraries in this study had Jurkat cell RNA spiked in. The CDR3 DNA is TGCAGTGCTAGAGATCCTCAAGGGGCCCGCACAGATACGCAGTATTTT. Translating it yields CSARDPQGARTDTQYF.